One and the same sample provided the 13 T cell receptor beta chains below, sequenced in a study of shared clonotypes between healthy human individuals. The table came from immunoSEQ multiplex PCR; TCRdb's copy has only in-frame clones and leaves some out. The profile shows fewer than 550,000 clones, about 75% of them singletons. Sequencing used PBMCs. These TCRs come from a woman in her 40s in good health. Some clones in this sample may be carry-over from other donors' samples.

The chain carries TRBV4-2 and TRBJ2-2, with D perhaps TRBD2 (7 bases). Germline CDR1 is LGHNA and CDR2 is YNFKEQ. Deletions cut 3 bases from V and 5 bases from J, with 16 bases between. This CDR3 is built from 16 residues. This CDR3 reads CASSQAGASGTGELFF. In DNA form, the CDR3 reads TGTGCCAGCAGCCAGGCGGGGGCTAGCGGAACCGGGGAGCTGTTTTTT.

CDR3 amino acids: CASSTPAGELFF. The CDR3 nucleotides are TGTGCCAGCAGTACCCCCGCCGGGGAGCTGTTTTTT. The rearrangement links TRBV28 to TRBJ2-2; the D is unclear. Trimming shortened V by 5 bases and J by 6 bases, and 7 bases separated the two germline ends. This CDR3 spans 12 amino acids. Germline V CDR1 and CDR2: MDHEN, SYDVKM.

The gene calls are TRBV15 and TRBJ2-3; D unresolved. Trimming pared 0 bases from V and 2 bases from J, leaving 15 bases between. CDR3 size: 17 residues. Germline V CDR1 and CDR2: LNHNV, YYDKDF (reference sequence). As DNA, the CDR3 is TGTGCCACCAGCAGAGATAGCAGACATGGATACACAGATACGCAGTATTTT. Protein product: CATSRDSRHGYTDTQYF.

The chain recombines TRBV6-1 with TRBJ2-2; D may be TRBD2 (5 bases). The germline gives CDR1 MNHNS, CDR2 SASEGT. Between the trimmed V and J ends, which lost 7 bases and 5 bases, there was a span of 14 bases. This CDR3 is built from 14 residues. In DNA form, the CDR3 reads TGTGCCAGCAAACGGGATGGAGGTACCGGGGAGCTGTTTTTT. Translating it yields CASKRDGGTGELFF.

The V call is TRBV10-3, the J call TRBJ1-2; no definite D call. Trimming pared 3 bases from V and 0 bases from J, leaving 14 bases between. Germline CDR1 reads ENHRY; CDR2 reads SYGVKD. The CDR3 is made up of 16 amino acids. CDR3 sequence reads: CAISDRQNLTNYGYTF. The CDR3 bases are TGTGCCATCAGTGATCGGCAGAACCTAACTAACTATGGCTACACCTTC.

The chain joins TRBV27 to TRBJ2-3; D is perhaps TRBD1 (6 bases). V was pared by 4 bases and J by 6 bases, with 8 bases between. Per germline, CDR1 MNHEY and CDR2 SMNVEV (reference sequence). The CDR3 runs to 12 residues. In DNA form, the CDR3 reads TGTGCCAGCAGTTACAGGGAGGATACGCAGTATTTT. This gives the protein CASSYREDTQYF.

This clone was observed once. This chain uses TRBV11-2 with TRBJ2-7; TRBD2 might be the D (5 bases). Germline CDR1 and CDR2: SGHAT and FQNNGV. The CDR3 spans 14 residues. Trimming left V 5 bases short and J 6 bases short, with 17 bases between. CDR3 sequence: CASSPDWVEGEQYF. CDR3 DNA sequence: TGTGCCAGCAGCCCCGATTGGGTAGAGGGCGAGCAGTACTTC.

Turning to this clone: Other DNA sequences in the same sample also yield this CDR3. The chain employs TRBV5-1 and TRBJ1-3; D may be TRBD1 (6 bases). Trimming shortened V by 2 bases and J by 0 bases, and 6 bases separated the two germline ends. CDR1 and CDR2 (germline): SGHRS, YFSETQ. This CDR3 has 14 residues. CDR3 in DNA: TGCGCCAGCAGCTTACAGGGCTCTGGAAACACCATATATTTT. This encodes CASSLQGSGNTIYF.

Here the CDR3 DNA reads TGTGCCAGCAACGCGGGAGAAGCTGGGGCCAACGTCCTGACTTTC. This encodes CASNAGEAGANVLTF. The chain couples TRBV2 to TRBJ2-6; 7 bases are a match to TRBD2. Germline trimming cut 7 bases from V and 2 bases from J; bases unmatched to any gene: 5. Germline CDR1 reads SNHLY; CDR2 reads FYNNEI. The CDR3 is 15 amino acids.

The rearrangement uses TRBV2 and TRBJ2-1; D is perhaps TRBD1 (6 bases). Germline V gene sequence: CDR1 SNHLY, CDR2 FYNNEI. The V gene lost 4 bases and the J gene lost 12 bases, with 22 bases spanning the gap. This CDR3 has 15 amino acids. DNA for the CDR3: TGTGCCAGCAGTGCCCCACAGGGACGGGGCTTCGGGCAGTTCTTC. It encodes CASSAPQGRGFGQFF.

The CDR3, as DNA: TGTGCCAGCAGCGTAGGACAGGGCCAGTACTTC. Protein sequence: CASSVGQGQYF. V and J are TRBV2 and TRBJ2-7; 8 nucleotides line up with TRBD1. V lost 6 bases, J lost 10 bases, and 5 bases stayed unmatched. Germline lookup yields CDR1 SNHLY and CDR2 FYNNEI. The length of the CDR3 is 11 residues.

V usage is TRBV7-9 and J usage is TRBJ1-6; 12 bases are shared with TRBD1. This CDR3 contains 15 residues. Germline trimming cut 2 bases from V and 13 bases from J; bases unmatched to any gene: 6. Germline assignment: CDR1 SEHNR and CDR2 FQNEAQ (reference sequence). The CDR3 spells CASSLPGTGGLPLHF. The CDR3 nucleotides read TGTGCCAGCAGCTTACCCGGGACAGGGGGCCTGCCCCTCCACTTT.

This clone was detected only a few times. This rearrangement joins TRBV6-6 to TRBJ2-5, with D possibly TRBD2 on 6 matching bases. The germline V gene encodes CDR1 MNHNY and CDR2 SVGAGI (reference sequence). CDR3 size: 14 residues. V was pared by 5 bases and J by 2 bases, with 12 bases between. The DNA for the CDR3 is TGTGCCAGCAGTCCCGCGGGGAATCAAGAGACCCAGTACTTC. It specifies CASSPAGNQETQYF.